A single sample gave rise to the 5 T cell receptor beta chains below, sequenced in a study of cytomegalovirus exposure and HLA in healthy donors. Primers: 60 Vbeta forward and 13 Jbeta reverse. Clones were read by immunoSEQ multiplex PCR, and TCRdb kept only the in-frame ones, dropping some. Found here are more than 95,000 clones, roughly three quarters of them singletons; the top ten hold 3.2%. Material for sequencing was PBMCs. The source of these receptors is a young man in good health and CMV-seronegative.

CDR3 in amino acids: CAISESTSGRTWDEQFF. In DNA form, the CDR3 reads TGTGCCATCAGTGAGTCAACTAGCGGGAGAACTTGGGATGAGCAGTTCTTC. The V and J genes are TRBV10-3 and TRBJ2-1; 11 bases are shared with TRBD2. The CDR3 spans 17 residues. V trimming: 0 bases; J trimming: 8 bases; junction bases outside the gene matches: 9. Germline V gene lookup returns CDR1 ENHRY and CDR2 SYGVKD.

V and J are TRBV9 and TRBJ2-3; unclear D gene. Trimming took 4 bases from V and 2 from J, leaving 11 bases between them. Per germline, CDR1 SGDLS and CDR2 YYNGEE. This CDR3 comprises 14 residues. CDR3 DNA sequence: TGTGCCAGCAGCTTAGAGCCACTCACAGATACGCAGTATTTT. Encoded protein: CASSLEPLTDTQYF.

The chain combines TRBV2 with TRBJ1-1, with 9 bases that match TRBD1. V shed 9 bases, J shed 3 bases, and the junction held 5 bases outside the gene matches. The CDR3 is 13 residues long. The V gene's germline CDR1 is SNHLY and CDR2 FYNNEI. CDR3 sequence (DNA): TGTGCCAGTGGACAGGGGATGGACACTGAAGCTTTCTTT. Translating gives CASGQGMDTEAFF.

The chain employs TRBV4-3 and TRBJ2-1; 10 nucleotides match TRBD2. Germline V CDR1 and CDR2: LGHNA, YSLEER. V trimming: 0 bases; J trimming: 2 bases; junction bases outside the gene matches: 10. This CDR3 region has 19 residues. The CDR3: CASSQDLGGSGRAYNEQFF. As DNA, the CDR3 is TGCGCCAGCAGCCAAGATTTGGGTGGGAGCGGGAGGGCCTACAATGAGCAGTTCTTC.

The V and J genes are TRBV6-5 and TRBJ2-1; D might be TRBD2 (5 bases). The germline V and J ends were trimmed by 5 bases and 7 bases, with 15 bases remaining between them. Looked up from germline, CDR1 is MNHEY and CDR2 is SVGAGI. This CDR3 has 14 residues. Written as DNA, the CDR3 is TGTGCCAGCAGTCCCCAACTAGTGAGTAATGAGCAGTTCTTC. Amino acids: CASSPQLVSNEQFF.